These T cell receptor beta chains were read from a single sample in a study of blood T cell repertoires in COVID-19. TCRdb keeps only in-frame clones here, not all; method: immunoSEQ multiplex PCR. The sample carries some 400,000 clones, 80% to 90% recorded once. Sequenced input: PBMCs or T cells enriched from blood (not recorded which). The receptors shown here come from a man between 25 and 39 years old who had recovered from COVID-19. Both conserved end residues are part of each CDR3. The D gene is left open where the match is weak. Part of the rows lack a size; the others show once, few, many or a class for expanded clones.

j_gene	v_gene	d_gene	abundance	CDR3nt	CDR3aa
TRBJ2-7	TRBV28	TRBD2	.	TGTGCCAGCAGTCCCCCGACCTCTAGCGGGAGGGGGAGCCACGAGCAGTACTTC	CASSPPTSSGRGSHEQYF
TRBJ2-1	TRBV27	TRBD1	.	TGTGCCAGCTCTCCACAGGGCAGGGGGCATGAGCAGTTCTTC	CASSPQGRGHEQFF
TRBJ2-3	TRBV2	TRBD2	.	TGTGCCAGCAGTCGGACTAGCGGATTTAGCACAGATACGCAGTATTTT	CASSRTSGFSTDTQYF
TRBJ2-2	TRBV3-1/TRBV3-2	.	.	TGTGCCAGCAGCCAAGTGGAGCTGGAGCTGTTTTTT	CASSQVELELFF
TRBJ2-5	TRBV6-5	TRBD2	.	TGTGCCAGCAGCTCGGGACTAGCGGGAGCAAAGACCCAGTACTTC	CASSSGLAGAKTQYF
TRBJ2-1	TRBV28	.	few	TGTGCCAGCAGTTTAGCCCAGGGCGAGCAGTTCTTC	CASSLAQGEQFF
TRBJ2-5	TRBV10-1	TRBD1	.	TGCGCCAGCAGTGACACCGGGACAGGGGGTAGGGAGACCCAGTACTTC	CASSDTGTGGRETQYF
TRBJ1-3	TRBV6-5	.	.	TGTGCCAGCATTAGCTCTGGAAACACCATATATTTT	CASISSGNTIYF
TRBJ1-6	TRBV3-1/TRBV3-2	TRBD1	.	TGTGCCAGCAGCCTAACACCGGGACAGGGAACTTCACCCCTCCACTTT	CASSLTPGQGTSPLHF
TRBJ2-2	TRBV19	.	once	TGTGCCAGTAGTTCCCTGGAGGGGAGAACCGGGGAGCTGTTTTTT	CASSSLEGRTGELFF
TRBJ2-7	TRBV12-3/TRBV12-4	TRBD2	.	TGTGCCAGCAGTACTAGCGGGACTTACGAGCAGTACTTC	CASSTSGTYEQYF
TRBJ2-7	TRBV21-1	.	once	TGTGCCAGCAGCAAAGCGGGGGGAGCGGAGGGAACCTACGAGCAGTACTTC	CASSKAGGAEGTYEQYF
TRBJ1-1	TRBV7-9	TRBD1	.	TGTGCCAGCAGCATCGGGACAGCGAACACTGAAGCTTTCTTT	CASSIGTANTEAFF
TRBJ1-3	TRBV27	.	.	TGTGCCAGCAGGCCCCTGGGAGGCGTATTGAACACCATATATTTT	CASRPLGGVLNTIYF
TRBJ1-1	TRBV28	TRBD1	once	TGTGCCAGCAGCCCACCGACAGGGGGGTCTGAAGCTTTCTTT	CASSPPTGGSEAFF
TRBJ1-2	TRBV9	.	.	TGTGCCAGCAGCGGGGGCCGGTATGGCTACACCTTC	CASSGGRYGYTF
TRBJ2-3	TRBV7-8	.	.	TGTGCCAGCAGCTTAGGGGGGCCGGGATTCCCCACAGATACGCAGTATTTT	CASSLGGPGFPTDTQYF
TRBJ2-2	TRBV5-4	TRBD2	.	TGTGCCAGTGGTAGCGGGAGGGGACGGACCGGGGAGCTGTTTTTT	CASGSGRGRTGELFF
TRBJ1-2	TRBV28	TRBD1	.	TGTGCCAGCAGTTTACTGGTCGACAGGGGCTTTGGTGGCTACACCTTC	CASSLLVDRGFGGYTF
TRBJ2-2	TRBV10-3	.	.	TGTGCCATCACTGGCAACCCGAACACCGGGGAGCTGTTTTTT	CAITGNPNTGELFF
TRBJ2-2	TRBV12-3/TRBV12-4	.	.	TGTGCCAGCAGTTTAAACTCCGGGGAGCTGTTTTTT	CASSLNSGELFF
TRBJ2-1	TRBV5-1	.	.	TGCGCCAGCAGCTACCCTTCGGGGAGCTCCTACAATGAGCAGTTCTTC	CASSYPSGSSYNEQFF